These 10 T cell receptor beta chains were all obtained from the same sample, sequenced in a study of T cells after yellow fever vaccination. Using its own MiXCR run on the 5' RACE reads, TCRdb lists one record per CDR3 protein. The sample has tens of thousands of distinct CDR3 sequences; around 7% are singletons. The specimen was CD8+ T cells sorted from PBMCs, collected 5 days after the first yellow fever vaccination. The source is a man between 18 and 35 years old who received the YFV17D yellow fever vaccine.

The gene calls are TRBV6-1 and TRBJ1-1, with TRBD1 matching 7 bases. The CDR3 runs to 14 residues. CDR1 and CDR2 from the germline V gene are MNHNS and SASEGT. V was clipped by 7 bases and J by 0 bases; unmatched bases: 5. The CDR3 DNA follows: TGTGCCAGCACTGGACAGGCCATGAACACTGAAGCTTTCTTT. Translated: CASTGQAMNTEAFF.

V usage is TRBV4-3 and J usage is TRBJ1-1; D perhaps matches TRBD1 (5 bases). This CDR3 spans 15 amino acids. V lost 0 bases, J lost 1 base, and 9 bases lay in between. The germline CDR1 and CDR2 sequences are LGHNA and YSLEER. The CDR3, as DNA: TGCGCCAGCAGCCAAGAAATGGGGGGGAACACTGAAGCTTTCTTT. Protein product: CASSQEMGGNTEAFF.

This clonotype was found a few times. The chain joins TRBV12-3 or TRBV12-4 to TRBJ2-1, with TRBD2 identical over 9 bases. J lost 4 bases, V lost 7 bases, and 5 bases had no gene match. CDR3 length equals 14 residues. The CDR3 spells CASTAGGAYNEQFF. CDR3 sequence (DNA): TGTGCCAGCACCGCGGGGGGGGCTTACAATGAGCAGTTCTTC.

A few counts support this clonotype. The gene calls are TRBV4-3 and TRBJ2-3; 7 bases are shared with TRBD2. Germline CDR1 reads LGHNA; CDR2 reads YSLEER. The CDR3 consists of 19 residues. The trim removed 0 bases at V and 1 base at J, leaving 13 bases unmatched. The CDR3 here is CASSQDLAGVTLGTDTQYF. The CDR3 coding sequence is TGCGCCAGCAGCCAAGATCTTGCGGGGGTGACCCTGGGCACAGATACGCAGTATTTT.

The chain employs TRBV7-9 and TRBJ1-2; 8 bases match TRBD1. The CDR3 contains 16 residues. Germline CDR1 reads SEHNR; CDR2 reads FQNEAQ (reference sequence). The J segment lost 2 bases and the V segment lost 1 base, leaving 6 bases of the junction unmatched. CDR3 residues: CASSLGGGQGNYGYTF. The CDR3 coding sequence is TGTGCCAGCAGCTTAGGGGGAGGACAGGGAAACTATGGCTACACCTTC.

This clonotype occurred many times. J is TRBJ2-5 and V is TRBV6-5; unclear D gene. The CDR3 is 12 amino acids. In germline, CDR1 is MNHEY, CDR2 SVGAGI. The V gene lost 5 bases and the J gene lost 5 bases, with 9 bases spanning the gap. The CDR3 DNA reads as TGTGCCAGCAGTCCCGGTCAGGAGACCCAGTACTTC. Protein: CASSPGQETQYF.

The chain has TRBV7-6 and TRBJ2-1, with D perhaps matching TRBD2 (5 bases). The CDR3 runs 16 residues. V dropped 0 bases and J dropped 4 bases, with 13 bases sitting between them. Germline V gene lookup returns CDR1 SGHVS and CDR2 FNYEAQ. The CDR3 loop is CASSLAGNPPYNEQFF. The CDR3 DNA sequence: TGTGCCAGCAGCTTAGCCGGGAATCCCCCGTACAATGAGCAGTTCTTC.

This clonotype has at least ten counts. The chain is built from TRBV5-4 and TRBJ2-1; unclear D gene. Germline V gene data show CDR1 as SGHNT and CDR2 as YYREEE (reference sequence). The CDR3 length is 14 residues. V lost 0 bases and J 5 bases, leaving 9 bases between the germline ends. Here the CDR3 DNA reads TGTGCCAGCAGCTTGGAGCCAGTCAACAATGAGCAGTTCTTC. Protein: CASSLEPVNNEQFF. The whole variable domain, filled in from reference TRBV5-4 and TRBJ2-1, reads ETGVTQSPTHLIKTRGQQVTLRCSSQSGHNTVSWYQQALGQGPQFIFQYYREEENGRGNFPPRFSGLQFPNYSSELNVNALELDDSALYLCASSLEPVNNEQFFGPGTRLTVL.

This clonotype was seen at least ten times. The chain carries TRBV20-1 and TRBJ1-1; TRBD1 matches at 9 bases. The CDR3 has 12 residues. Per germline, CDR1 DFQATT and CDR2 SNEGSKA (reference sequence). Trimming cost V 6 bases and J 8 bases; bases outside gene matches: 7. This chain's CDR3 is CSAPGQGLEAFF. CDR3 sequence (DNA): TGCAGTGCACCGGGACAGGGACTGGAAGCTTTCTTT.

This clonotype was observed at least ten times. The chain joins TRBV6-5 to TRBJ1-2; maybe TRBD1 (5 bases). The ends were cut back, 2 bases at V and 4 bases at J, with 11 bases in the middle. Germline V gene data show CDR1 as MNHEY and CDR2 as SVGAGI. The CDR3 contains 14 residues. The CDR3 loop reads CASSYQGLPYGYTF. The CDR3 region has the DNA TGTGCCAGCAGTTACCAGGGCCTGCCCTATGGCTACACCTTC.